This TCR beta chain was identified in a study of cytomegalovirus exposure and HLA in healthy donors. At the level of the study: It was reported in a later analysis that the same platform had been used for the 120 or so validation repertoires as for the roughly 670 first-cohort repertoires. Study results and limitations: A classifier reportedly called cytomegalovirus status with high sensitivity and specificity.

This table comes from immunoSEQ multiplex PCR, and its TCRdb copy is limited to in-frame clones, with some not included. The sample carries approximately 210,000 clones, roughly 88% recorded once. Points on this clone: Its specificity is not known.

The clonotype originates from a woman aged 18-29 years in good health and CMV-seronegative. The sequencing sample was made of PBMCs.

CDR3 protein: CASSSQGTDTQYF. The CDR3 DNA reads as TGTGCCAGCAGCTCTCAGGGTACGGATACGCAGTATTTT. The chain recombines TRBV5-4 with TRBJ2-3; maybe TRBD1 (5 bases). The CDR3 sequence is 13 residues long. The V gene lost 3 bases and the J gene lost 6 bases, with 11 bases spanning the gap. Germline assignment: CDR1 SGHNT and CDR2 YYREEE (reference sequence).